The 12 T cell receptor beta chains given below trace back to one sample, sequenced in a study of blood T cell repertoires in COVID-19 (dated by TCRdb to 2018 to 2020). The library was generated by the immunoSEQ multiplex PCR assay. In TCRdb, the immuneACCESS table is reduced to in-frame sequences with V and J assigned. These tables do not hold every clone; where another copy was compared, an unresolved V gene accounts for under half, and the others remain unexplained. The sample table holds 340,000 or so clones, of which roughly 87% were seen once. Jointly, the top ten make up 1% of the sample. The specimen was peripheral blood. The receptors shown here come from a man in his fifties or sixties with active or convalescent COVID-19.

This chain joins TRBV7-5 and TRBJ1-2; the listed D gene, TRBD1, was not tested against the DNA. TRBV7-5 is marked as a pseudogene. The CDR3 loop spans 18 amino acids. The CDR3: CARSLGGQEILLNYGYTF. The CDR3 DNA reads TGTGCCAGAAGCTTGGGGGGACAGGAGATACTCCTTAACTATGGCTACACCTTC.

The chain combines TRBV5-3 with TRBJ1-2; possibly TRBD1 for D (6 bases). TRBV5-3 is an open reading frame whose function is uncertain. The CDR3 has 15 residues. The V end lost 2 bases, the J end lost 5 bases, and 16 bases lay between the germline ends. The CDR3, as DNA: TGTGCCAGAAGCTTTGGGGGCCCGGTAGGGTATGGCTACACCTTC. This translates into CARSFGGPVGYGYTF.

The genes are TRBV19 and TRBJ1-2; the D gene is possibly TRBD1 (6 bases). There are 15 residues in the CDR3. CDR1 and CDR2 from the germline V gene are LNHDA and SQIVND (reference sequence). Trimming removed 3 bases from V and 5 bases from J, with 16 bases in between. CDR3 DNA: TGTGCCAGTAGTATCTGGGGGCAGGATCGGTATGGCTACACCTTC. This sequence encodes CASSIWGQDRYGYTF.

In the case of this clone: The identical CDR3 is also encoded by other nucleotide sequences in the sample. The V and J genes are TRBV5-1 and TRBJ1-1; no firm D call. The CDR3 is 13 amino acids. The germline gives CDR1 SGHRS, CDR2 YFSETQ. Trimming stripped 0 bases from V and 0 bases from J, with 3 bases between. For the CDR3, the DNA is TGCGCCAGCAGCTTGGCAGTGAACACTGAAGCTTTCTTT. Translated, it gives CASSLAVNTEAFF.

The V and J genes are TRBV6-6 and TRBJ1-1; the D is unclear. The CDR3 is 15 amino acids. The germline V gene has CDR1 MNHNY and CDR2 SVGAGI (reference sequence). V lost 5 bases and J lost 1, with 14 bases in between. This CDR3 is CASSDERRGNTEAFF. The CDR3 DNA reads as TGTGCCAGCAGTGACGAAAGGCGGGGGAACACTGAAGCTTTCTTT.

This clone was detected once. The chain recombines TRBV7-6 with TRBJ2-5; tentative D call: TRBD1 (6 bases). CDR3 size: 14 residues. V lost 5 bases and J lost 5, with 15 bases in between. Germline V gives CDR1 SGHVS, CDR2 FNYEAQ. CDR3 in DNA: TGTGCCAGCAGCCCGACAGGTCTGGCGGAGACCCAGTACTTC. Translation gives CASSPTGLAETQYF.

The chain carries TRBV6-5 and TRBJ1-6; D is perhaps TRBD1 (5 bases). Germline loops: CDR1 MNHEY, CDR2 SVGAGI. V was shortened by 11 bases and J by 4 bases, with 12 bases between the two germline ends. The CDR3 has 13 residues. CDR3 bases: TGTGCCGTTGCGACAGAATATAATTCACCCCTCCACTTT. Its protein is CAVATEYNSPLHF.

The chain links TRBV29-1 to TRBJ2-7; unclear D gene. CDR1 is SQVTM, CDR2 ANQGSEA, per germline. V shed 8 bases and J shed 1 base, with 9 bases lying between them. This CDR3 has 11 residues. This CDR3 is CSFSTSYEQYF. The CDR3, as DNA: TGCAGCTTTAGTACTTCCTACGAGCAGTACTTC.

The rearrangement links TRBV14 to TRBJ1-4; D unresolved. The germline V and J ends were trimmed by 0 bases and 8 bases, with 13 bases remaining between them. Germline CDR1 and CDR2: SGHDN and FVKESK. The CDR3 is 15 residues long. The CDR3 loop reads CASSQEATDWEKLFF. CDR3 DNA sequence: TGTGCCAGCAGCCAAGAAGCGACCGACTGGGAAAAACTGTTTTTT.

V usage is TRBV19 and J usage is TRBJ2-1, with D possibly TRBD2 on 6 matching bases. This CDR3 contains 15 residues. CDR1 and CDR2 (germline): LNHDA, SQIVND (reference sequence). V was pared by 4 bases and J by 8 bases, with 18 bases between. CDR3 in amino acids: CASSSRGSGSYEQFF. In nucleotides, the CDR3 is TGTGCCAGTAGTAGCCGCGGTAGCGGCTCTTATGAGCAGTTCTTC.

This chain connects TRBV27 to TRBJ2-1; the match to TRBD2 covers 7 bases. V lost 5 bases to trimming and J lost 2 bases; unmatched junction nucleotides: 30. The CDR3 has 23 amino acids. The germline V gene has CDR1 MNHEY and CDR2 SMNVEV (reference sequence). CDR3 sequence (DNA): TGTGCCAGCAGTCTCCCCCCGAGGGGCGGGAGAGCCAGCGGTGGATTCCCCTACAATGAGCAGTTCTTC. Its translation is CASSLPPRGGRASGGFPYNEQFF.

CDR3 protein: CASSLRPGANVLTF. The DNA for the CDR3 is TGTGCCAGCAGCTTAAGGCCTGGGGCCAACGTCCTGACTTTC. This chain connects TRBV7-3 to TRBJ2-6; the D is unclear. Per germline, CDR1 SGHTA and CDR2 FQGTGA. CDR3 length equals 14 residues. Trimming cost V 1 base and J 2 bases, with 3 bases left between them.